A single sample is the source of the 14 T cell receptor beta chains below, sequenced in a study of T cell responses to AZD1222 COVID-19 vaccine (dated by TCRdb to the early 2020s). The protocol used for the library was the immunoSEQ multiplex PCR assay. What TCRdb holds here is the immuneACCESS table cut down to in-frame rearrangements. Part of the clones is not present; checked against another copy, under half of the missing clones reflect an unresolved V gene, and the others are unexplained. In this sample the table shows approximately 110,000 clones, more than 70% of which occur a single time. 4.4% of the sample goes to the ten largest clones. The time point label corresponds to: about 28 days (+/-7) after the second vaccine dose. The sample in question was peripheral blood, obtained 28 days after the second AZD1222 dose. The receptors come from an adult who received the AZD1222 COVID-19 vaccine.

This clone appeared a few times. The V gene is TRBV3-1 (or the pseudogene TRBV3-2), the J gene TRBJ1-1; D is perhaps TRBD1 (5 bases). Germline V CDR1 and CDR2: LGHDT, YNNKEL (reference sequence). CDR3 length: 16 amino acids. The V end lost 0 bases, the J end lost 5 bases, and 16 bases lay between the germline ends. CDR3 in DNA: TGTGCCAGCAGCCAAGATTCTTCAGGGCGCAGGACTGAAGCTTTCTTT. Translation: CASSQDSSGRRTEAFF.

The V and J genes are TRBV13 and TRBJ2-2; TRBD2 aligns across 9 bases. The germline gives CDR1 PRHDT, CDR2 FYEKMQ (reference sequence). The CDR3 contains 13 residues. The junction had 3 bases not matched to a gene; V was cut back by 6 bases and J by 7 bases. CDR3 sequence: CASRPAGGGELFF. CDR3 in DNA: TGTGCCAGCAGACCAGCGGGGGGCGGGGAGCTGTTTTTT.

V usage is TRBV3-1 (or the pseudogene TRBV3-2) and J usage is TRBJ1-1; D is ambiguous. Germline CDR1 LGHDT, CDR2 YNNKEL (reference sequence). This CDR3 contains 13 residues. Trimming removed 6 bases from V and 1 base from J, with 9 bases in between. The CDR3 sequence is CASSTLANTEAFF. The CDR3 nucleotides are TGTGCCAGCAGTACCCTAGCGAACACTGAAGCTTTCTTT.

The chain links TRBV5-6 to TRBJ1-2, with a weak D call TRBD1 (6 bases). The CDR3 sequence is 16 residues long. Germline V gene data show CDR1 as SGHDT and CDR2 as YYEEEE. V was shortened by 2 bases and J by 0 bases, with 14 bases between the two germline ends. This CDR3 reads CASSFWTAPSNYGYTF. The DNA for the CDR3 is TGTGCCAGCAGCTTCTGGACAGCACCTTCTAACTATGGCTACACCTTC. The full variable domain, completed using reference TRBV5-6 and TRBJ1-2, is DAGVTQSPTHLIKTRGQQVTLRCSPKSGHDTVSWYQQALGQGPQFIFQYYEEEERQRGNFPDRFSGHQFPNYSSELNVNALLLGDSALYLCASSFWTAPSNYGYTFGSGTRLTVV.

The rearrangement links TRBV3-1 (or the pseudogene TRBV3-2) to TRBJ1-6, with D perhaps matching TRBD1 (6 bases). Between the trimmed V and J ends, which lost 0 bases and 11 bases, there was a span of 14 bases. This CDR3 has 15 residues. Germline V gene data show CDR1 as LGHDT and CDR2 as YNNKEL (reference sequence). CDR3 in amino acids: CASSQEGQPGAPLHF. CDR3 in DNA: TGTGCCAGCAGCCAAGAAGGACAGCCTGGGGCACCCCTCCACTTT.

The chain couples TRBV7-7 to TRBJ2-5, with 10 positions matching TRBD1. V trimming: 5 bases; J trimming: 4 bases; junction bases outside the gene matches: 4. CDR3 length: 14 residues. CDR1 and CDR2 from the germline V gene are SSHAT and FNYEAQ (reference sequence). For the CDR3, the DNA is TGTGCCAGCAGCCAAGACAGGGGGCGAGAGACCCAGTACTTC. Translating gives CASSQDRGRETQYF.

The gene calls are TRBV6-5 and TRBJ1-1, with D unclear. Germline CDR1 and CDR2: MNHEY and SVGAGI. The CDR3 is 14 residues long. The V gene lost 0 bases and the J gene lost 4 bases, with 9 bases spanning the gap. This chain's CDR3 is CASSYSPGSTEAFF. CDR3 sequence (DNA): TGTGCCAGCAGTTACTCGCCCGGGAGCACTGAAGCTTTCTTT.

This chain links TRBV9 with TRBJ1-3, with D possibly being TRBD1 (5 bases). Trimming stripped 0 bases from V and 6 bases from J, with 22 bases between. Germline assignment: CDR1 SGDLS and CDR2 YYNGEE. The CDR3 loop spans 18 amino acids. Written as DNA, the CDR3 is TGTGCCAGCAGCGTAGGGGGGTCGGATCAGGTAACCGAAAACACCATATATTTT. This codes for CASSVGGSDQVTENTIYF.

The chain joins TRBV12-3 or TRBV12-4 to TRBJ2-7, with D perhaps matching TRBD1 (5 bases). Trimming removed 2 bases from V and 10 bases from J, with 15 bases in between. The CDR3 extends over 13 amino acids. CDR3 sequence reads: CASSLSRVGAQYF. CDR3 sequence (DNA): TGTGCCAGCAGTTTAAGTCGTGTTGGGGCCCAGTACTTC.

The V and J genes are TRBV6-2 or TRBV6-3 and TRBJ1-3; D gene uncertain. Germline values: CDR1 MNHEY, CDR2 SVGEGT. Between the trimmed V and J ends, which lost 6 bases and 1 base, there was a span of 16 bases. The CDR3 spans 16 residues. In DNA, the CDR3 is TGTGCCAGCAGCCCTCCGGGTCTGGGTTCTGGAAACACCATATATTTT. This sequence encodes CASSPPGLGSGNTIYF.

The rearrangement joins TRBV29-1 to TRBJ2-3; D possibly matches TRBD1 or TRBD2 (6 bases each). CDR3 length: 13 residues. The germline V gene has CDR1 SQVTM and CDR2 ANQGSEA. Trimming shortened V by 7 bases and J by 2 bases, and 13 bases separated the two germline ends. The CDR3 is CSGGTPSTDTQYF. The CDR3 DNA follows: TGCAGCGGCGGGACACCATCCACAGATACGCAGTATTTT.

J is TRBJ1-5 and V is TRBV19; maybe TRBD1 (5 bases). CDR3 length: 15 amino acids. Germline lookup yields CDR1 LNHDA and CDR2 SQIVND (reference sequence). Trimming removed 3 bases at V and 2 bases at J, with 11 bases between. The chain's CDR3 is CASSMALGGNQPQHF. CDR3 nucleotides: TGTGCCAGTAGTATGGCGCTAGGGGGCAATCAGCCCCAGCATTTT.

The chain carries TRBV5-1 and TRBJ2-5; unclear D gene. The CDR3 has 14 amino acids. The V end was cut by 0 bases, the J end by 7 bases, with 13 bases between. Germline CDR1 SGHRS, CDR2 YFSETQ. CDR3 nucleotides: TGCGCCAGCAGCTTGGTTGGGCTAGAAAGGACCCAGTACTTC. It yields the protein CASSLVGLERTQYF.

The J gene is TRBJ2-7, the V gene TRBV10-3; D may be TRBD1 (5 bases). CDR3 length equals 14 residues. The V gene lost 2 bases and the J gene lost 5 bases, with 13 bases spanning the gap. From germline, CDR1 is ENHRY and CDR2 SYGVKD. For the CDR3, the DNA is TGTGCCATCAGTGAGATCGGGCAGGGTAACGAGCAGTACTTC. It specifies CAISEIGQGNEQYF.